The rows below give T cell receptor beta chains drawn from one sample of a study of STAT5B mutations in CD4+ large granular lymphocyte leukemia. Clones were sequenced by immunoSEQ multiplex PCR, and TCRdb holds only the in-frame ones, with some missing. The sample records over 30,000 clones, 70% to 90% being singletons. The sequenced sample consisted of CD4+ T cells from blood buffy coats. Receptors were obtained from a human donor in good health. CDR3s include the opening cysteine and the closing phenylalanine or tryptophan. Each record gives: J gene, D gene, clone size, V gene, CDR3 DNA, CDR3 protein. A D gene is named only where the DNA matches it firmly. Not all rows give a size; the values are once, few, many and, for expanded clones, a class.

TRBJ1-3 NA NA TRBV15 TGTGCCACCAGCAGAGATCGGGGGGGAACTGGAAACACCATATATTTT CATSRDRGGTGNTIYF
TRBJ1-1 TRBD1 NA TRBV11-2 TGTGCCAGCAGCTCCCGGGACAGGGGCCCCGGTGGCACTGAAGCTTTCTTT CASSSRDRGPGGTEAFF
TRBJ2-7 TRBD2 NA TRBV4-3 TGCGCCAGCAGCCAAGATAGAGGGACTAGTTTTGCCTACGAGCAGTACTTC CASSQDRGTSFAYEQYF
TRBJ2-7 NA NA TRBV11-2 TGTGCCAGCAGCGGTCTCACTCGGGGGGAGCAGTACTTC CASSGLTRGEQYF
TRBJ2-7 NA NA TRBV7-9 TGTGCCAGCAGCAGGACTAACTACGAGCAGTACTTC CASSRTNYEQYF
TRBJ1-5 TRBD1 NA TRBV19 TGTGCCAGTAAGACAGGGAACAATCAGCCCCAGCATTTT CASKTGNNQPQHF
TRBJ2-3 TRBD2 NA TRBV5-1 TGCGCCAGCAGCTTCTTCGGGAGGGCCGGTGGCACAGATACGCAGTATTTT CASSFFGRAGGTDTQYF
TRBJ2-7 NA NA TRBV7-2 TGTGCCAGCAGCCCCCCGAGGGCACAGCGTCGCTACGAGCAGTACTTC CASSPPRAQRRYEQYF
TRBJ1-2 NA few TRBV6-1 TGTGCCAGCAGTGAAGGACAGGTCTATGGCTACACCTTC CASSEGQVYGYTF
TRBJ2-3 TRBD1 NA TRBV15 TGTGCCACCAGCAGGAGGACAGGGGGCACAGATACGCAGTATTTT CATSRRTGGTDTQYF
TRBJ2-1 NA once TRBV11-3 TGTGCCAGCAGCTTAGAGGGCGATCAACCTTACAATGAGCAGTTCTTC CASSLEGDQPYNEQFF
TRBJ1-1 NA few TRBV14 TGTGCCAGCAGCCAATTCGTCCAGGCTGAAGCTTTCTTT CASSQFVQAEAFF
TRBJ1-4 TRBD1 NA TRBV7-2 TGTGCCAGCAGCACGCAGACAGGGCAAAATGAAAAACTGTTTTTT CASSTQTGQNEKLFF
TRBJ2-1 TRBD2 NA TRBV20-1 TGCAGTGCTAGCACGGGAGGGCCGGGGTTCTTC CSASTGGPGFF
TRBJ1-3 NA NA TRBV6-1 TGTGCCAGCAGTGACTATGAGACCTCTGGAAACACCATATATTTT CASSDYETSGNTIYF